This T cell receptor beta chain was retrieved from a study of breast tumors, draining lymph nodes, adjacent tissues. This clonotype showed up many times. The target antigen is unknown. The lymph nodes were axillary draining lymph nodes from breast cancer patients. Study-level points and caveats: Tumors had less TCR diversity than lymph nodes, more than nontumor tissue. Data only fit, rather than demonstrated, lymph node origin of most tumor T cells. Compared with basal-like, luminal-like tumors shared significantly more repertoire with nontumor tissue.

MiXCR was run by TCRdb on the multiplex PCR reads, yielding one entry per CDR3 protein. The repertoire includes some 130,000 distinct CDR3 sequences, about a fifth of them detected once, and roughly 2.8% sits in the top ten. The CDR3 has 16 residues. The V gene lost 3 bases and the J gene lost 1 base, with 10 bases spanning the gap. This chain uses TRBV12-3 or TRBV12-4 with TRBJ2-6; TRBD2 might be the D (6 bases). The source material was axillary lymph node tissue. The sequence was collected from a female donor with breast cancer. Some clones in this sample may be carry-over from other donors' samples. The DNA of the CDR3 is TGTGCCAGCAGTTTCTCTCGGGGGTCTGGGGCCAACGTCCTGACTTTC. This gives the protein CASSFSRGSGANVLTF.